This T cell receptor beta chain originates from a study of blood T cells in healthy people across ages. Study-wide results and limits: Using unsorted PBMCs precluded a conclusive naive versus antigen-experienced comparison.

Each sample used at least 6 million PBMCs. No fewer than 5.5 micrograms of total RNA were isolated from every sample. The use of a sample-barcoded 5' primer and a J-beta primer mix characterized a second PCR of about 6 to 11 cycles. A single record per CDR3 protein comes from TCRdb applying MiXCR to the 5' RACE reads. The repertoire holds approximately 2,000,000 distinct CDR3 sequences, about two fifths seen once, with 23% in the top ten. Germline V gene data show CDR1 as DFQATT and CDR2 as SNEGSKA (reference sequence). The ends lost 0 bases at V and 0 bases at J; junction bases unmatched: 2. The CDR3 contains 14 residues. Concerning this clonotype: The antigen is undetermined. It may be a read error: a sequence one base away is much more abundant. This CDR3 is missing its conserved last phenylalanine or tryptophan, likely due to a read error.

The rearrangement uses TRBV20-1 and TRBJ2-7, with TRBD2 matching over 7 bases. The sample was blood. This clonotype was sampled from a human donor in good health. DNA of the CDR3: TGCAGTGCTAGAGACAGCGGGGTCTCCTACGAGCAGTACTGC. Translating gives CSARDSGVSYEQYC.